The 29 T cell receptor beta chains presented below share a single source sample, sequenced in a study of blood T cell repertoires in COVID-19. Using immunoSEQ multiplex PCR, the repertoire was profiled, and TCRdb retains in-frame clones only, with some absent. This table holds 120,000 to 150,000 clones, 87% found once. What was sequenced was peripheral blood. These receptors all come from a man in his fifties or sixties who had recovered from COVID-19.

The CDR3 reads CASSLRGRRSYNEQFF. The CDR3 DNA sequence: TGTGCCAGCAGTTTGAGGGGGCGGCGGTCCTACAATGAGCAGTTCTTC. The chain has TRBV6-2 or TRBV6-3 and TRBJ2-1; TRBD1 matches at 7 bases. V shed 4 bases and J 1 base; nucleotides not matched to a gene: 7. The CDR3 sequence is 16 residues long. CDR1 and CDR2 from the germline V gene are MNHEY and SVGEGT.

This chain connects TRBV18 to TRBJ2-5, with D maybe TRBD2 (5 bases). CDR1 is KGHSH, CDR2 LQKENI, per germline. The CDR3 totals 14 residues. The V and J ends lost 3 bases and 3 bases respectively, with 11 bases between them. The CDR3 spells CASSPPSSEETQYF. The CDR3 bases are TGTGCCAGCTCACCCCCGAGTAGCGAAGAGACCCAGTACTTC.

This sequence joins TRBV29-1 and TRBJ1-2; 9 nucleotides agree with TRBD1. Unmatched junction bases numbered 9, after V lost 5 bases and J lost 2 bases. The germline V gene encodes CDR1 SQVTM and CDR2 ANQGSEA. The CDR3 runs to 15 residues. The CDR3 region is CSVSDRGRRNYGYTF. The CDR3, as DNA: TGCAGCGTTTCGGACAGGGGAAGGAGAAACTATGGCTACACCTTC. Filled out from reference TRBV29-1 and TRBJ1-2, the complete variable domain reads SAVISQKPSRDICQRGTSLTIQCQVDSQVTMMFWYRQQPGQSLTLIATANQGSEATYESGFVIDKFPISRPNLTFSTLTVSNMSPEDSSIYLCSVSDRGRRNYGYTFGSGTRLTVV.

The rearrangement links TRBV6-5 to TRBJ2-1; no definite D call. CDR3 size: 14 residues. Trimming shortened V by 2 bases and J by 8 bases, and 13 bases separated the two germline ends. Germline V gene lookup returns CDR1 MNHEY and CDR2 SVGAGI. CDR3 residues: CASSYGPKADEQFF. CDR3 bases: TGTGCCAGCAGTTACGGGCCGAAGGCCGATGAGCAGTTCTTC.

The chain couples TRBV5-8 to TRBJ2-5; D gene ambiguous. The V gene lost 1 base and the J gene lost 1 base, with 8 bases spanning the gap. This CDR3 comprises 14 residues. Per the germline V gene, CDR1 is SGHTS and CDR2 is YDEGEE. For the CDR3, the DNA is TGTGCCAGCAGCTTGTATTACGGCCAAGAGACCCAGTACTTC. Amino acid sequence: CASSLYYGQETQYF.

The chain joins TRBV20-1 to TRBJ2-1; 10 bases fit TRBD2. Germline trimming cut 3 bases from V and 9 bases from J; bases unmatched to any gene: 8. The CDR3 has 14 residues. The germline V gene has CDR1 DFQATT and CDR2 SNEGSKA (reference sequence). The CDR3 loop is CSASLPGLAFEQFF. In DNA, the CDR3 is TGCAGTGCTAGTCTACCGGGACTAGCGTTTGAGCAGTTCTTC.

The chain links TRBV11-2 to TRBJ2-3; D is possibly TRBD1 (6 bases). The V gene's germline CDR1 is SGHAT and CDR2 FQNNGV. CDR3 length equals 16 residues. Trimming stripped 1 base from V and 3 bases from J, with 14 bases between. This CDR3 reads CASSLGRSGATDTQYF. The CDR3 DNA follows: TGTGCCAGCAGCTTAGGCCGGTCAGGGGCGACAGATACGCAGTATTTT.

The count of this clone is one. The chain couples TRBV6-1 to TRBJ2-3; TRBD1 aligns across 8 bases. J was trimmed by 1 base and V by 1 base; bases with no gene match: 4. The CDR3 is made up of 16 amino acids. Germline loops: CDR1 MNHNS, CDR2 SASEGT. The CDR3, as DNA: TGTGCCAGCAGTGAAGGGACAGGGCTGGGCACAGATACGCAGTATTTT. It specifies CASSEGTGLGTDTQYF.

This chain joins TRBV3-1 (or the pseudogene TRBV3-2) and TRBJ2-7; D perhaps matches TRBD1 (5 bases). The germline V gene has CDR1 LGHDT and CDR2 YNNKEL (reference sequence). V was trimmed by 2 bases and J by 3 bases, leaving 5 bases between them. There are 12 residues in the CDR3. In DNA, the CDR3 is TGTGCCAGCAGCCAAAGGGGCTACGAGCAGTACTTC. This codes for CASSQRGYEQYF.

The chain employs TRBV20-1 and TRBJ2-1; maybe TRBD2 (5 bases). Germline CDR1 and CDR2: DFQATT and SNEGSKA (reference sequence). This CDR3 spans 15 amino acids. Trimming took 3 bases from V and 2 from J, leaving 14 bases between them. In DNA form, the CDR3 reads TGCAGTGCTAGTACTAGTTACGTCCCCTACAATGAGCAGTTCTTC. Translating gives CSASTSYVPYNEQFF.

This chain uses TRBV25-1 with TRBJ2-7, with 11 bases lining up with TRBD1. The junction had 5 bases not matched to a gene; V was cut back by 3 bases and J by 4 bases. Germline CDR1 is MGHDK and CDR2 is SYGVNS. This CDR3 contains 15 residues. The CDR3 spells CASSDRDRGEYEQYF. In DNA, the CDR3 is TGTGCCAGCAGTGACCGGGACAGGGGGGAGTACGAGCAGTACTTC.

This chain connects TRBV11-2 to TRBJ2-5, with D possibly matching TRBD2 (5 bases). CDR3 length: 16 residues. Trimming cost V 5 bases and J 1 base, with 17 bases left between them. Looked up from germline, CDR1 is SGHAT and CDR2 is FQNNGV. As DNA, the CDR3 is TGTGCCAGCAGCCTCTACCGGACTCCAACCCAAGAGACCCAGTACTTC. Translated: CASSLYRTPTQETQYF.

The V gene is TRBV5-1, the J gene TRBJ2-2; D possibly corresponds to TRBD1 (5 bases). Trimming shortened V by 3 bases and J by 3 bases, and 15 bases separated the two germline ends. Germline V CDR1 and CDR2: SGHRS, YFSETQ. The CDR3 consists of 16 residues. The CDR3 coding sequence is TGCGCCAGCAGCTATACAGGAGAGGCGGACACCGGGGAGCTGTTTTTT. Protein: CASSYTGEADTGELFF.

This chain uses TRBV11-3 with TRBJ1-3; possibly TRBD1 for D (5 bases). The germline CDR1 and CDR2 sequences are SGHNT and YENEEA. The V end was cut by 5 bases, the J end by 0 bases, with 14 bases between. The CDR3 has 16 amino acids. The CDR3: CASSLNPGSSGNTIYF. DNA for the CDR3: TGTGCCAGCAGCCTCAATCCAGGGTCCTCTGGAAACACCATATATTTT.

The chain is built from TRBV23-1 and TRBJ1-3; D is possibly TRBD1 (5 bases). TRBV23-1 is annotated as an ORF whose role is uncertain. V lost 3 bases and J 0 bases, leaving 21 bases between the germline ends. The CDR3 is 19 residues long. Written as DNA, the CDR3 is TGCGCCAGCAGTCACCTATGGGGGGTGGCAGGCCTCTCTGGAAACACCATATATTTT. Protein product: CASSHLWGVAGLSGNTIYF.

J is TRBJ1-1 and V is TRBV7-9, with a tentative D call TRBD1 (5 bases). Germline assignment: CDR1 SEHNR and CDR2 FQNEAQ (reference sequence). The ends were cut back, 7 bases at V and 2 bases at J, with 14 bases in the middle. This CDR3 comprises 14 residues. This CDR3 is CASTRAGGNTEAFF. In DNA, the CDR3 is TGTGCCAGCACCCGGGCGGGGGGTAACACTGAAGCTTTCTTT.

This clone was seen a few times. V is TRBV12-5 and J is TRBJ1-1; D is ambiguous. This CDR3 comprises 13 residues. The V gene's germline CDR1 is LGHNT and CDR2 FRNRAP. V was clipped by 1 base and J by 0 bases, with 3 bases between them. CDR3 nucleotides: TGTGCTAGTGGTTTGGCCTTGAACACTGAAGCTTTCTTT. Translating it yields CASGLALNTEAFF.

This clone was seen just once. The V gene is TRBV15, the J gene TRBJ2-2, with TRBD1 matching over 10 bases. This CDR3 is built from 17 residues. V was clipped by 2 bases and J by 0 bases; unmatched bases: 3. Germline V gene lookup returns CDR1 LNHNV and CDR2 YYDKDF (reference sequence). Written as DNA, the CDR3 is TGTGCCACCAGCAGAAAGGGACAGGGGTCGAACACCGGGGAGCTGTTTTTT. Residues: CATSRKGQGSNTGELFF.

This chain joins TRBV5-5 and TRBJ2-7; 7 nucleotides match TRBD1. The CDR3 length is 14 residues. V lost 4 bases to trimming and J lost 4 bases; unmatched junction nucleotides: 8. In germline, CDR1 is SGHKS, CDR2 YYEKEE (reference sequence). The CDR3 coding sequence is TGTGCCAGCAGCAGGGGACAGCAAATTTACGAGCAGTACTTC. This codes for CASSRGQQIYEQYF.

The sample holds one count of this clone. Here the CDR3 reads CASSTTGENQPQHF. CDR3 DNA: TGTGCCAGTAGTACAACAGGGGAGAACCAGCCCCAGCATTTT. The rearrangement joins TRBV19 to TRBJ1-5; 7 positions agree with TRBD1. Germline values: CDR1 LNHDA, CDR2 SQIVND (reference sequence). This CDR3 contains 14 residues. Germline trimming cut 4 bases from V and 7 bases from J; bases unmatched to any gene: 7.

V and J are TRBV6-1 and TRBJ2-1, with D possibly being TRBD2 (5 bases). This CDR3 is 16 amino acids long. The V gene's germline CDR1 is MNHNS and CDR2 SASEGT. Trimming cost V 1 base and J 0 bases, with 10 bases left between them. CDR3: CASSEGRASSYNEQFF. DNA for the CDR3: TGTGCCAGCAGTGAAGGGCGGGCGAGCTCCTACAATGAGCAGTTCTTC.

The sample holds one count of this clone. V is TRBV9 and J is TRBJ2-7, with D perhaps TRBD1 (6 bases). Per germline, CDR1 SGDLS and CDR2 YYNGEE. V lost 5 bases, J lost 7 bases, and 16 bases lay in between. The CDR3 loop spans 13 amino acids. The CDR3 is CASSETTGREQYF. CDR3 DNA: TGTGCCAGCAGTGAGACCACAGGGCGGGAGCAGTACTTC. Based on the CDR3 plus reference TRBV9 and TRBJ2-7, the full variable domain is DSGVTQTPKHLITATGQRVTLRCSPRSGDLSVYWYQQSLDQGLQFLIQYYNGEERAKGNILERFSAQQFPDLHSELNLSSLELGDSALYFCASSETTGREQYFGPGTRLTVT.

This clone appeared a few times. This rearrangement joins TRBV19 to TRBJ1-2; D is undetermined. V lost 5 bases to trimming and J lost 4 bases, with 11 bases between them. The length of the CDR3 is 13 residues. Germline V CDR1 and CDR2: LNHDA, SQIVND (reference sequence). This CDR3 is CASSSGAGYGYTF. The CDR3 DNA reads TGTGCCAGTAGTTCAGGAGCGGGCTATGGCTACACCTTC.

The rearrangement joins TRBV19 to TRBJ2-3; unclear D gene. Trimming left V 5 bases short and J 0 bases short, with 12 bases between. The CDR3 covers 15 residues. Germline assignment: CDR1 LNHDA and CDR2 SQIVND (reference sequence). CDR3 bases: TGTGCCAGTAGTCTTTCCCCCTATAGCACAGATACGCAGTATTTT. This gives the protein CASSLSPYSTDTQYF.

The chain is built from TRBV30 and TRBJ2-2, with D maybe TRBD1 (6 bases). The CDR3 length is 14 residues. Germline assignment: CDR1 GTSNPN and CDR2 SVGIG (reference sequence). V lost 4 bases and J lost 4, with 13 bases in between. This CDR3 reads CAWNRDMGTGELFF. The CDR3, as DNA: TGTGCCTGGAACAGGGACATGGGCACCGGGGAGCTGTTTTTT.

The V and J genes are TRBV18 and TRBJ2-2; the match to TRBD2 covers 8 bases. The junction had 13 bases not matched to a gene; V was cut back by 3 bases and J by 1 base. Germline V gene lookup returns CDR1 KGHSH and CDR2 LQKENI. The CDR3 loop spans 19 amino acids. Here the CDR3 DNA reads TGTGCCAGCTCACCGGCGGGAGGATATACTCTCGGGAACACCGGGGAGCTGTTTTTT. As protein: CASSPAGGYTLGNTGELFF. Full variable domain (rest looked up from reference TRBV18 and TRBJ2-2): NAGVMQNPRHLVRRRGQEARLRCSPMKGHSHVYWYRQLPEEGLKFMVYLQKENIIDESGMPKERFSAEFPKEGPSILRIQQVVRGDSAAYFCASSPAGGYTLGNTGELFFGEGSRLTVL.

V usage is TRBV19 and J usage is TRBJ1-6; D perhaps matches TRBD1 (5 bases). CDR1 LNHDA and CDR2 SQIVND come from the germline V gene (reference sequence). CDR3 length: 17 amino acids. Trimming cost V 5 bases and J 0 bases, with 14 bases left between them. For the CDR3, the DNA is TGTGCCAGTAGTGGGGGGAGTCTTATCTCCTATAATTCACCCCTCCACTTT. Protein sequence: CASSGGSLISYNSPLHF. The variable domain in full, with the rest retrieved from reference TRBV19 and TRBJ1-6, is DGGITQSPKYLFRKEGQNVTLSCEQNLNHDAMYWYRQDPGQGLRLIYYSQIVNDFQKGDIAEGYSVSREKKESFPLTVTSAQKNPTAFYLCASSGGSLISYNSPLHFGNGTRLTVT.

J is TRBJ2-5 and V is TRBV7-9; maybe TRBD1 (6 bases). Germline V gene data show CDR1 as SEHNR and CDR2 as FQNEAQ (reference sequence). V shed 1 base and J shed 2 bases, with 8 bases lying between them. The CDR3 is 14 residues long. This CDR3 is CASSLDRVQETQYF. The DNA for the CDR3 is TGTGCCAGCAGCTTAGACAGGGTACAAGAGACCCAGTACTTC.

This clone was counted a single time. The V call is TRBV7-6, the J call TRBJ1-1, with 8 bases aligning to TRBD1. V gave up 0 bases and J gave up 1 base; unmatched junction bases: 1. CDR1 SGHVS and CDR2 FNYEAQ come from the germline V gene. CDR3 length equals 15 residues. CDR3 DNA: TGTGCCAGCAGCTTAGCGGGACAGGCGAACACTGAAGCTTTCTTT. Translating gives CASSLAGQANTEAFF.